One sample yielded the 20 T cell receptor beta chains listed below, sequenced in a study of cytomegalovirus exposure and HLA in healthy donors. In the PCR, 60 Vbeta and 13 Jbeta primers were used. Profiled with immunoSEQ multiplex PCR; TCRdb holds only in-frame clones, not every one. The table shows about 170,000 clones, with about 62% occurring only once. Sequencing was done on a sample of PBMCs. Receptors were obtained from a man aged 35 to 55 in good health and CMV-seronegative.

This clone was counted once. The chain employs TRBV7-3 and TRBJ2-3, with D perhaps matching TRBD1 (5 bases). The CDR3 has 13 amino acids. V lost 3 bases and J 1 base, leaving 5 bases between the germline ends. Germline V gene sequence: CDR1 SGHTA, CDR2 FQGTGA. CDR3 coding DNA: TGTGCCAGCAGCTTGACAGGCACAGATACGCAGTATTTT. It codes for CASSLTGTDTQYF. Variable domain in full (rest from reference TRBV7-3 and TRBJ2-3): GAGVSQTPSNKVTEKGKYVELRCDPISGHTALYWYRQSLGQGPEFLIYFQGTGAADDSGLPNDRFFAVRPEGSVSTLKIQRTERGDSAVYLCASSLTGTDTQYFGPGTRLTVL.

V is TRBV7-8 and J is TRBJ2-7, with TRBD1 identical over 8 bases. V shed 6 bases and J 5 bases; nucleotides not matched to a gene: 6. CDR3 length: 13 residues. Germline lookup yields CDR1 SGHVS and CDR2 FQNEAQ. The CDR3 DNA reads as TGTGCCAGCAGTGTAGACAGGGGTAACGAGCAGTACTTC. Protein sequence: CASSVDRGNEQYF.

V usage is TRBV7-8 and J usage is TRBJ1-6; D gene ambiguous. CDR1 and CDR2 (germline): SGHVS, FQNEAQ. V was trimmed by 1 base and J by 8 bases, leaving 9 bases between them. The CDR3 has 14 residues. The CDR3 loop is CASSLEADYSPLHF. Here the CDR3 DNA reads TGTGCCAGCAGCTTAGAAGCCGACTATTCACCCCTCCACTTT.

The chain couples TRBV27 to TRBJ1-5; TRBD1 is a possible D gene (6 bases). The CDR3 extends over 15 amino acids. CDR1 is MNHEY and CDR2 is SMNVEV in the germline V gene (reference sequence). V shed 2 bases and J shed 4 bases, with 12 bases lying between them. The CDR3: CASSLKGTPNQPQHF. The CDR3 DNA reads TGTGCCAGCAGTTTAAAGGGGACACCGAATCAGCCCCAGCATTTT.

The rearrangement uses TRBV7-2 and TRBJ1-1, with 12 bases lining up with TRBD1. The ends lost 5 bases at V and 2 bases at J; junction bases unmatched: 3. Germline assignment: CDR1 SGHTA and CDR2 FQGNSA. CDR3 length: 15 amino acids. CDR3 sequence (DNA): TGTGCCAGCAGCACGGGACAGGGGGCAAACACTGAAGCTTTCTTT. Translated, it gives CASSTGQGANTEAFF.

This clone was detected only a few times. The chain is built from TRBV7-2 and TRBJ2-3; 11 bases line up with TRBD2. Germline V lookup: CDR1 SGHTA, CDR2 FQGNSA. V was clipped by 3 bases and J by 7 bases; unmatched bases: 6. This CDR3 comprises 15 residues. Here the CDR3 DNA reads TGTGCCAGCAGCTTTAGCGGGGGGGAGGGAAATACGCAGTATTTT. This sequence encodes CASSFSGGEGNTQYF.

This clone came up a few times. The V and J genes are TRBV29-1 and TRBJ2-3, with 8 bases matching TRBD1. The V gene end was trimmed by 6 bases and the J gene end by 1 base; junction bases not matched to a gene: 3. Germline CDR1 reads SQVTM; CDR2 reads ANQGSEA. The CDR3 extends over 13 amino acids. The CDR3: CSVKQGGTDTQYF. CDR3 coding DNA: TGCAGCGTCAAACAGGGGGGCACAGATACGCAGTATTTT.

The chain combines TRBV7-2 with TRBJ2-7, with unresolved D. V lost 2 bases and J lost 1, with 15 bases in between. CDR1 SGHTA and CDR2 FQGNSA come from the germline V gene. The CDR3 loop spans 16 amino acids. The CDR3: CASSLNAQTLSYEQYF. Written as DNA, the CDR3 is TGTGCCAGCAGCTTAAATGCACAGACCCTTTCCTACGAGCAGTACTTC.

The CDR3 loop reads CASLGYNSPLHF. CDR3 DNA: TGTGCCAGCCTAGGCTATAATTCACCCCTCCACTTT. The chain is built from TRBV6-1 and TRBJ1-6; D is uncertain. Trimming left V 8 bases short and J 3 bases short, with 5 bases between. CDR1 MNHNS and CDR2 SASEGT come from the germline V gene. The CDR3 totals 12 residues.

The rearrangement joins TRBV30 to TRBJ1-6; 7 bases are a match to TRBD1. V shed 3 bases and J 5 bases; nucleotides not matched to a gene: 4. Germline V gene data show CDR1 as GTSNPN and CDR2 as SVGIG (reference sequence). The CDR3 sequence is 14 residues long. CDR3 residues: CAWSAGGNNSPLHF. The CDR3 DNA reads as TGTGCCTGGAGCGCAGGGGGGAATAATTCACCCCTCCACTTT.

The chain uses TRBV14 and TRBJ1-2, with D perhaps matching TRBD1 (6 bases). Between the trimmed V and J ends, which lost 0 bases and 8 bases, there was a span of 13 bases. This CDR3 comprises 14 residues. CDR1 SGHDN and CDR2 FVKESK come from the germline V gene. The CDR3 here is CASSQDPSGVGYTF. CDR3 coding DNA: TGTGCCAGCAGCCAAGATCCGTCAGGGGTGGGCTACACCTTC.

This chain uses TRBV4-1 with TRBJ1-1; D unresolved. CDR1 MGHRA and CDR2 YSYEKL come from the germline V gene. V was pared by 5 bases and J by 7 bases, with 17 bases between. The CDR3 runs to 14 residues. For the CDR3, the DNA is TGCGCCAGCAGCTCCCCGGGGTTCCGATTTGAAGCTTTCTTT. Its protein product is CASSSPGFRFEAFF.

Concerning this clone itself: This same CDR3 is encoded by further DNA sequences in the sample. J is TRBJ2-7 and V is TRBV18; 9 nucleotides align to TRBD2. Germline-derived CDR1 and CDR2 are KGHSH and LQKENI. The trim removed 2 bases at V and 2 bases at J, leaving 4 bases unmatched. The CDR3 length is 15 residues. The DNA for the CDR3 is TGTGCCAGCTCACCAGGGCTAGCGGGAACCTACGAGCAGTACTTC. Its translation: CASSPGLAGTYEQYF.

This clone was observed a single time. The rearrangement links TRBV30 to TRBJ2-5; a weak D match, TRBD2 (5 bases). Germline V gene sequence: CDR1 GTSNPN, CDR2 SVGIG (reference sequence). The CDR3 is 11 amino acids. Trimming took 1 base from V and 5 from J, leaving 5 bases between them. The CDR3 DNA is TGTGCCTGGAGTGCGGGGGAGACCCAGTACTTC. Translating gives CAWSAGETQYF.

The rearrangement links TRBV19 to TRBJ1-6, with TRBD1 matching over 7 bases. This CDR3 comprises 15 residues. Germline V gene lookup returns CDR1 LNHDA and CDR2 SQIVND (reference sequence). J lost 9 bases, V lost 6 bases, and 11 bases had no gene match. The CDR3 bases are TGTGCCAGTAGCGAACACGACAGGGTACGTTCACCCCTCCACTTT. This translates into CASSEHDRVRSPLHF.

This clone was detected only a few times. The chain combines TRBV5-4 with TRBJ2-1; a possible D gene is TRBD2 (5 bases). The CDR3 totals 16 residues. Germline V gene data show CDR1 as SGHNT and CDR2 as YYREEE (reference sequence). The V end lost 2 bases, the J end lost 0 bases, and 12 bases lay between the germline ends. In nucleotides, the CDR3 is TGTGCCAGCAGCTTTGCCGGGGAGAGCTCCTACAATGAGCAGTTCTTC. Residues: CASSFAGESSYNEQFF.

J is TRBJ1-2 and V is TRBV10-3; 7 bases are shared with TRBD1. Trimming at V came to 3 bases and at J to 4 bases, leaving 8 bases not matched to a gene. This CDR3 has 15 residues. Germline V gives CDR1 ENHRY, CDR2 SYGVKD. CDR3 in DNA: TGTGCCATCAGTGATCCAAAACAGGGGACCTATGGCTACACCTTC. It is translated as CAISDPKQGTYGYTF.

In DNA, the CDR3 is TGTGCCAGTAGTGCACCGGGACAGGGGTCAGGTGGCTACACCTTC. Its translation: CASSAPGQGSGGYTF. V and J are TRBV19 and TRBJ1-2; 10 bases agree with TRBD1. The trim removed 5 bases at V and 7 bases at J, leaving 10 bases unmatched. There are 15 residues in the CDR3. Germline V CDR1 and CDR2: LNHDA, SQIVND (reference sequence).

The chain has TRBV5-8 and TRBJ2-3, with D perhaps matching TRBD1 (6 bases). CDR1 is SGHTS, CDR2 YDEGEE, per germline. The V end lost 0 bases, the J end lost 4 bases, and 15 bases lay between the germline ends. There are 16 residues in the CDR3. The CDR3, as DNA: TGTGCCAGCAGCTTGGGCAGGGGCGTGTTACCAGATACGCAGTATTTT. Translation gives CASSLGRGVLPDTQYF.

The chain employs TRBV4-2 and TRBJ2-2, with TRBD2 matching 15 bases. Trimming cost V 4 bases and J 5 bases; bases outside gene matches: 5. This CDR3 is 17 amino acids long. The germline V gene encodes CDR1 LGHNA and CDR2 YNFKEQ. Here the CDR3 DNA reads TGTGCCAGCAGCCCCGGACTAGCGGGGGGGCTTACCGGGGAGCTGTTTTTT. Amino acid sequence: CASSPGLAGGLTGELFF.